The sequence of this TCR beta chain was determined in a study of shared clonotypes between healthy human individuals. Looking at the study overall: The cohort had a couple of women and three men, ages 18 to 49.

Generated by immunoSEQ multiplex PCR, the TCRdb table keeps only in-frame clones and is missing some. The sample records over 2 million clones, 85% to 95% being singletons. The CDR3 loop spans 17 amino acids. CDR1 is MNHEY and CDR2 is SMNVEV in the germline V gene (reference sequence). V shed 0 bases and J shed 7 bases, with 16 bases lying between them. Overall study results and limits: The four-donor shared clonotypes exceeded non-shared clonotypes in generation probability, with non-shared ones scoring lower.

A word on this clone: Its antigen is unknown.

All donors were Caucasian adults living in Nashville, Tennessee. CD4+ cell separation produced CD45RA+ naive and CD45RA-negative memory subsets. The chain recombines TRBV27 with TRBJ1-6; possible D gene TRBD1, 6 bases. Sequencing was performed on naive CD4+ T cells from PBMCs. The subset was: CD45RA+ positively selected. The sequence came from a man younger than 35 in good health. Some clones in this sample may be carry-over from other donors' samples. The CDR3 DNA follows: TGTGCCAGCAGTTTATCGGGGGGACACGGGGCCAATTCACCCCTCCACTTT. Translating gives CASSLSGGHGANSPLHF.